This T cell receptor beta chain emerged from a study of blood T cell repertoires in COVID-19. The study assigned cohorts using participant-reported clinical history. Assay: immunoSEQ multiplex PCR; the TCRdb copy retains only in-frame clones and omits some. The sample yields about 210,000 clones, around 83% seen once. CDR3 length: 15 amino acids. V lost 5 bases to trimming and J lost 0 bases, with 12 bases between them. From germline, CDR1 is KGHDR and CDR2 SFDVKD. The origin of this receptor is a woman aged 40 to 50 in a cohort exposed to, infected with or recovered from COVID-19 (not recorded which). Source material: PBMCs or T cells enriched from blood (not recorded which). The gene calls are TRBV24-1 and TRBJ1-2; weak D call: TRBD1 (5 bases). The CDR3, as DNA: TGTGCCACCAGTGGTTGGACGGACACTAACTATGGCTACACCTTC. It yields the protein CATSGWTDTNYGYTF.